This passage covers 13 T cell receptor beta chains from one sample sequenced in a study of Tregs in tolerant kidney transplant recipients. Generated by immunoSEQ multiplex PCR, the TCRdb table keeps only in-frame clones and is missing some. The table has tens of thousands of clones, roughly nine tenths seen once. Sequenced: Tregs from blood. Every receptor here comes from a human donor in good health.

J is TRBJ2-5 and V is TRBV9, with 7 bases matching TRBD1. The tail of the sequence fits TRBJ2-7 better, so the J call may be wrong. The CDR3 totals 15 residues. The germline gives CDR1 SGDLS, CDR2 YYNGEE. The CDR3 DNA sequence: TGTGCCAGCAGCGTATTGGGGGACAGTGGATACGAGCAGTACTTC. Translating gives CASSVLGDSGYEQYF.

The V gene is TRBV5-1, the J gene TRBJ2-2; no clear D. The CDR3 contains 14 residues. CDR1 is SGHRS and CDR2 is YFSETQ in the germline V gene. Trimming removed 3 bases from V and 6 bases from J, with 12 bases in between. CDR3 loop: CASSSGAGPGELFF. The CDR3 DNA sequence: TGCGCCAGCAGCTCCGGAGCCGGGCCCGGGGAGCTGTTTTTT.

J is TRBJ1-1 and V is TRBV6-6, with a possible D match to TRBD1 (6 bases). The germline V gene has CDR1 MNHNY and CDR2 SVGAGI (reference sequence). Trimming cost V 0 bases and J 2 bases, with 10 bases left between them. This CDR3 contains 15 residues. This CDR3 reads CASSYSGGANTEAFF. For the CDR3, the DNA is TGTGCCAGCAGTTACTCAGGGGGGGCCAACACTGAAGCTTTCTTT.

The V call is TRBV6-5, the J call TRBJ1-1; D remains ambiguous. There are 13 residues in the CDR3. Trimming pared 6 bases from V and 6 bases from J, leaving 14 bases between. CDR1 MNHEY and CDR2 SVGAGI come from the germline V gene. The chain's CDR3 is CASRGSPRPEAFF. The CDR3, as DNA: TGTGCCAGCAGAGGGTCCCCCAGGCCTGAAGCTTTCTTT.

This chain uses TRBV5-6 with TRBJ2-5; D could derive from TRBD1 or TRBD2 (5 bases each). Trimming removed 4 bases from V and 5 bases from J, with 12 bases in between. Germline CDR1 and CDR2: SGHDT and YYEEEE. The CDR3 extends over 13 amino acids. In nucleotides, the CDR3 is TGTGCCAGCAGCCGCACGGGGCGGGAGACCCAGTACTTC. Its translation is CASSRTGRETQYF.

DNA of the CDR3: TGCAGCGCCGTGGACAGGGGCTCCTACGAGCAGTACTTC. Amino acid sequence: CSAVDRGSYEQYF. This chain joins TRBV29-1 and TRBJ2-7; TRBD1 matches 9 bases. J was trimmed by 0 bases and V by 7 bases; bases with no gene match: 4. CDR3 length equals 13 residues. Germline V CDR1 and CDR2: SQVTM, ANQGSEA.

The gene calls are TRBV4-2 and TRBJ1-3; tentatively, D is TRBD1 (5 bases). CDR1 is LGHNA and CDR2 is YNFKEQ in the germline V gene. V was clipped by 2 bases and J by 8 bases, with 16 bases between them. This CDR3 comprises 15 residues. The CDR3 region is CASSQPRGGEDTIYF. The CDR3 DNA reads TGTGCCAGCAGCCAACCCCGGGGGGGAGAGGACACCATATATTTT.

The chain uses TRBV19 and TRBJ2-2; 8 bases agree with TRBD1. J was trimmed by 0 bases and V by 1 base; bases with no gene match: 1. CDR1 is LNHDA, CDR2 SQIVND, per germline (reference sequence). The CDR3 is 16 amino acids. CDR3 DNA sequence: TGTGCCAGTAGTATAGCAGGGGGCGCGAACACCGGGGAGCTGTTTTTT. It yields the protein CASSIAGGANTGELFF.

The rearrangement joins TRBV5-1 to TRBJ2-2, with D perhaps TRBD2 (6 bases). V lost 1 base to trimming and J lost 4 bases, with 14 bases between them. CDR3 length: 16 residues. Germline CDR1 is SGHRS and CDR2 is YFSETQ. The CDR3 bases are TGCGCCAGCAGCTTGTCCCGGACCGGGGGCACCGGGGAGCTGTTTTTT. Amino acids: CASSLSRTGGTGELFF.

CDR3 in amino acids: CSVHREMNTEAFF. CDR3 bases: TGCAGCGTGCACAGGGAGATGAACACTGAAGCTTTCTTT. The chain joins TRBV29-1 to TRBJ1-1; maybe TRBD1 (6 bases). The germline V gene has CDR1 SQVTM and CDR2 ANQGSEA. With 6 bases removed from V and 0 bases from J, the gap between germline ends came to 11 bases. The CDR3 spans 13 residues.

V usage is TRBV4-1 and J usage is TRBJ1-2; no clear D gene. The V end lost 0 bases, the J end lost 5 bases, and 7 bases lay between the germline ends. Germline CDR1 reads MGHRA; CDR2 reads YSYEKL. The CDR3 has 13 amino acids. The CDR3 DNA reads TGCGCCAGCAGCCAAGAGAGTAGGTATGGCTACACCTTC. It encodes CASSQESRYGYTF.

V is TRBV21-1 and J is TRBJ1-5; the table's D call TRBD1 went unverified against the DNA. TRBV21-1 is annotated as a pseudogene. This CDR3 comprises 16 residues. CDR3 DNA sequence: TGTGCCAGCAGCAACAGACAGGGAAGCGTAGGTCAGCCCCAGCATTTT. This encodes CASSNRQGSVGQPQHF.

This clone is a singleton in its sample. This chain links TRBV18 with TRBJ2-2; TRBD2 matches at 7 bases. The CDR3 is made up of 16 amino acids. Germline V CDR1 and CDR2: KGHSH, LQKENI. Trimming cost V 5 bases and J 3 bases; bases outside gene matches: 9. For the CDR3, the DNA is TGTGCCAGCTCAGGCCCGGGACTACCCTACACCGGGGAGCTGTTTTTT. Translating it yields CASSGPGLPYTGELFF.